This T cell receptor (delta chain) originates from a study of gamma-delta chains in newborns, infants, children. Across the study: Microbial exposure reportedly drives polyclonal innate γδ T cell expansion after birth.

Losses at the gene ends were 0 bases for V and 0 bases for J; bases not matched to a gene: 19. CDR1 GEAIGNYY and CDR2 EKD come from the germline V gene. The CDR3 loop spans 21 amino acids. TCRdb ran CATT on the reads. The table includes about 11,000 delta-chain clones, more than 7.5% detected once. The V and J genes are TRDV2 and TRDJ1, with TRDD3 matching 9 bases. The sequenced material came from blood. The clonotype originates from a child who was a newborn, infant or young child, either healthy, febrile or measles-vaccinated (not recorded which). DNA of the CDR3: TGTGCCTGTGACACCCTTAGGAGTACTGGGGGACTCGGGTCGAACACCGATAAACTCATCTTT. Amino acids: CACDTLRSTGGLGSNTDKLIF.